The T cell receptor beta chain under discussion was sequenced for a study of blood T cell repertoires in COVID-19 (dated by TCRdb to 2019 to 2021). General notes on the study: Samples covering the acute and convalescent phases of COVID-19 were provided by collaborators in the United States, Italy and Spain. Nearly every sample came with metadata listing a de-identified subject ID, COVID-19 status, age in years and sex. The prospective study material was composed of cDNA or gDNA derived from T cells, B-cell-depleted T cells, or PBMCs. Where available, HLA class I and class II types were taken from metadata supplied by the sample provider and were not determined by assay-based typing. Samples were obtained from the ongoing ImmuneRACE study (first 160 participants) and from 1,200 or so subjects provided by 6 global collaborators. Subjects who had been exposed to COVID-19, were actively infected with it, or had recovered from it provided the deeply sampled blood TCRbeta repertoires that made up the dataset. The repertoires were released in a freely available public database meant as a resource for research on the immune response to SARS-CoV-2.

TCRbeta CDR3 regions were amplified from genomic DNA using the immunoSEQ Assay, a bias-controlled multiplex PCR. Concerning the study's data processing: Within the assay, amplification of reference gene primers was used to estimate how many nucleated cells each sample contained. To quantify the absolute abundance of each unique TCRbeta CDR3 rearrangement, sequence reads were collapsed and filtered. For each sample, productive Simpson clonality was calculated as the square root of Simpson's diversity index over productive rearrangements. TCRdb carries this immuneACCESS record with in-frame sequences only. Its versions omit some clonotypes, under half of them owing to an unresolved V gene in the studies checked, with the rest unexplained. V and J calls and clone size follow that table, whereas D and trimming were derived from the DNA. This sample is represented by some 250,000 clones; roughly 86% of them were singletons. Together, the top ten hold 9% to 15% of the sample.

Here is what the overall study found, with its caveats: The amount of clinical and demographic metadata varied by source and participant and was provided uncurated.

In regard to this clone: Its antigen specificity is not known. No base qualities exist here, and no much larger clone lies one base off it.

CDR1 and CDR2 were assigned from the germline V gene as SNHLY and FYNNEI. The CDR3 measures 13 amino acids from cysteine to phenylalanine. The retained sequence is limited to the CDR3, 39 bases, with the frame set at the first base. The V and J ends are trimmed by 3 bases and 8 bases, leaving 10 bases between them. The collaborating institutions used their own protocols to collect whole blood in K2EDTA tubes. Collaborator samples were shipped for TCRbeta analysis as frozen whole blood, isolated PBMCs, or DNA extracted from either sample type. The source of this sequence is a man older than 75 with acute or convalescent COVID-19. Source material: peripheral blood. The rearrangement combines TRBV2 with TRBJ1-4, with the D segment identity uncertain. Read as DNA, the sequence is TGTGCCAGCAGTGAGGGTCCGGGGGAAAAACTGTTTTTT. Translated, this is CASSEGPGEKLFF.